Following are 18 T cell receptor beta chains from one sample sequenced in a study of cytomegalovirus exposure and HLA in healthy donors. The PCR made use of 60 Vbeta and 13 Jbeta primers. Method: immunoSEQ multiplex PCR; TCRdb's copy keeps in-frame clones and lacks some. The data contain about 99,000 clones, around 80% of them seen just once; the ten biggest clones take up about 9.3%. The specimen was PBMCs. The receptors stem from a woman between 18 and 29 years old in good health and CMV-seropositive.

The V gene is TRBV10-2, the J gene TRBJ2-7; weak D call: TRBD2 (5 bases). The CDR3 runs 16 residues. The V gene lost 0 bases and the J gene lost 1 base, with 13 bases spanning the gap. The germline V gene encodes CDR1 WSHSY and CDR2 SAAADI. The CDR3 loop is CASSESGPSPSYEQYF. The DNA for the CDR3 is TGCGCCAGCAGTGAGTCTGGGCCTAGCCCATCCTACGAGCAGTACTTC.

The V gene is TRBV11-3, the J gene TRBJ2-1, with 8 bases aligning to TRBD1. The CDR3 runs to 14 residues. With V trimmed by 5 bases and J by 10 bases, 10 bases remained unmatched. Germline V gene sequence: CDR1 SGHNT, CDR2 YENEEA. The DNA for the CDR3 is TGTGCCAGCAGCGGACGACAGGGGAATCAGGAGCAGTTCTTC. It yields the protein CASSGRQGNQEQFF.

The gene calls are TRBV28 and TRBJ1-2; TRBD1 agrees at 7 bases. The J segment lost 0 bases and the V segment lost 8 bases, leaving 9 bases of the junction unmatched. The CDR3 consists of 15 residues. CDR1 is MDHEN and CDR2 is SYDVKM in the germline V gene. DNA of the CDR3: TGTGCCAGCGCTGACCGGGACAGCCCTAACTATGGCTACACCTTC. Its protein is CASADRDSPNYGYTF.

The chain employs TRBV7-2 and TRBJ1-6; the D gene is possibly TRBD1 (6 bases). The V and J ends lost 5 bases and 2 bases respectively, with 16 bases between them. The length of the CDR3 is 17 residues. Germline V gene lookup returns CDR1 SGHTA and CDR2 FQGNSA. The CDR3 bases are TGTGCCAGCAGCCCTCGACAGGACGGCGCCTATAATTCACCCCTCCACTTT. Protein: CASSPRQDGAYNSPLHF.

The chain employs TRBV9 and TRBJ2-7; D possibly corresponds to TRBD2 (6 bases). The germline V and J ends were trimmed by 0 bases and 1 base, with 11 bases remaining between them. CDR1 SGDLS and CDR2 YYNGEE come from the germline V gene. The CDR3 sequence is 15 residues long. The CDR3 region is CASSVDRGGSYEQYF. CDR3 nucleotides: TGTGCCAGCAGCGTAGATCGGGGAGGTTCCTACGAGCAGTACTTC.

This chain joins TRBV12-5 and TRBJ2-1, with D unclear. In germline, CDR1 is LGHNT, CDR2 FRNRAP. The CDR3 extends over 10 amino acids. V was shortened by 5 bases and J by 7 bases, with 3 bases between the two germline ends. This CDR3 reads CASGPNEQFF. The CDR3 nucleotides read TGTGCTAGTGGTCCTAATGAGCAGTTCTTC.

This chain links TRBV5-5 with TRBJ1-1; TRBD1 matches at 10 bases. This CDR3 has 16 residues. After removal of 4 bases from V and 0 bases from J, the junction contained 6 bases not matched to a gene. CDR1 is SGHKS and CDR2 is YYEKEE in the germline V gene (reference sequence). The CDR3 reads CASSLTGGGVNTEAFF. The CDR3 nucleotides are TGTGCCAGCAGCCTGACAGGGGGCGGGGTGAACACTGAAGCTTTCTTT.

This chain uses TRBV7-9 with TRBJ1-4; D is unresolved. This CDR3 region has 15 residues. Per germline, CDR1 SEHNR and CDR2 FQNEAQ (reference sequence). V was cut by 5 bases and J by 3 bases, with 13 bases left in between. The CDR3 region is CASSEKWGANEKLFF. The DNA of the CDR3 is TGTGCCAGCAGCGAAAAGTGGGGAGCTAATGAAAAACTGTTTTTT.

This clone came up once. The chain is built from TRBV2 and TRBJ2-3; TRBD2 matches 8 bases. V shed 4 bases and J 1 base; nucleotides not matched to a gene: 4. The CDR3 has 15 residues. Germline CDR1 and CDR2: SNHLY and FYNNEI. The CDR3 nucleotides read TGTGCCAGCAGTGGGGTAGCGGGGCGCACAGATACGCAGTATTTT. Its protein is CASSGVAGRTDTQYF.

In this sample, this clone turned up a few times. The chain is built from TRBV5-1 and TRBJ1-3, with D hard to call. Trimming took off 0 bases at V and 0 bases at J, with 19 bases between the two ends. Germline V lookup: CDR1 SGHRS, CDR2 YFSETQ. The CDR3 has 19 amino acids. CDR3 nucleotides: TGCGCCAGCAGCTTGGGTCCAGCGTCAAGCGTATACTCTGGAAACACCATATATTTT. Translating gives CASSLGPASSVYSGNTIYF.

The chain links TRBV10-2 to TRBJ1-3; D unclear. V dropped 1 base and J dropped 2 bases, with 6 bases sitting between them. The CDR3 runs 14 residues. Germline CDR1 is WSHSY and CDR2 is SAAADI. DNA of the CDR3: TGCGCCAGCAGTGAGTTGGCAACTGGAAACACCATATATTTT. Translating it yields CASSELATGNTIYF.

The chain links TRBV27 to TRBJ1-2, with TRBD1 matching over 8 bases. There are 16 residues in the CDR3. Trimming took 5 bases from V and 8 from J; bases not matched to a gene: 16. From germline, CDR1 is MNHEY and CDR2 SMNVEV (reference sequence). CDR3 DNA sequence: TGTGCCAGCAGTCCATGGGGGGACAGGAACCTTCGGGGCTACACCTTC. The encoded protein is CASSPWGDRNLRGYTF.

The V and J genes are TRBV6-6 and TRBJ2-7; 9 bases are a match to TRBD1. The trim removed 6 bases at V and 7 bases at J, leaving 10 bases unmatched. Per the germline V gene, CDR1 is MNHNY and CDR2 is SVGAGI (reference sequence). This CDR3 contains 14 residues. CDR3 sequence: CASSQTGGKEEQYF. The CDR3 bases are TGTGCCAGCAGCCAGACAGGGGGTAAGGAGGAGCAGTACTTC.

This clone came up once. The rearrangement links TRBV2 to TRBJ1-2; no firm D call. CDR1 is SNHLY and CDR2 is FYNNEI in the germline V gene. Trimming removed 7 bases at V and 4 bases at J, with 10 bases between. The length of the CDR3 is 12 residues. CDR3 sequence reads: CASKVAGYGYTF. As DNA, the CDR3 is TGTGCCAGCAAAGTCGCAGGCTATGGCTACACCTTC.

The chain recombines TRBV7-2 with TRBJ2-7; 10 bases match TRBD1. The CDR3 is 14 amino acids. The junction had 6 bases not matched to a gene; V was cut back by 4 bases and J by 6 bases. CDR1 and CDR2 (germline): SGHTA, FQGNSA. This chain's CDR3 is CASSWDRGWGEQYF. The CDR3 DNA reads TGTGCCAGCAGCTGGGACAGGGGTTGGGGCGAGCAGTACTTC.

DNA of the CDR3: TGTGCCAGCAGACTCGTTCCGGGACAGGCCACAGATACGCAGTATTTT. Translated, it gives CASRLVPGQATDTQYF. The chain carries TRBV27 and TRBJ2-3, with TRBD1 matching over 8 bases. Germline assignment: CDR1 MNHEY and CDR2 SMNVEV (reference sequence). The ends lost 6 bases at V and 2 bases at J; junction bases unmatched: 10. The CDR3 contains 16 residues.

In this sample, this clone turned up a few times. The chain couples TRBV6-6 to TRBJ2-2; TRBD2 matches 8 bases. Germline V lookup: CDR1 MNHNY, CDR2 SVGAGI (reference sequence). Trimming cost V 5 bases and J 5 bases; bases outside gene matches: 10. This CDR3 is 16 amino acids long. The CDR3 is CASSLLAGGNTGELFF. CDR3 nucleotide sequence: TGTGCCAGCAGTCTTCTCGCGGGAGGAAATACCGGGGAGCTGTTTTTT.

The V and J genes are TRBV7-8 and TRBJ1-4, with TRBD1 matching 9 bases. The CDR3 length is 14 residues. V lost 7 bases and J lost 5; bases outside the gene matches: 5. Germline-derived CDR1 and CDR2 are SGHVS and FQNEAQ. The CDR3 DNA reads TGTGCCAGCAACCCAGGGACAGGGAATGAAAAACTGTTTTTT. It encodes CASNPGTGNEKLFF.